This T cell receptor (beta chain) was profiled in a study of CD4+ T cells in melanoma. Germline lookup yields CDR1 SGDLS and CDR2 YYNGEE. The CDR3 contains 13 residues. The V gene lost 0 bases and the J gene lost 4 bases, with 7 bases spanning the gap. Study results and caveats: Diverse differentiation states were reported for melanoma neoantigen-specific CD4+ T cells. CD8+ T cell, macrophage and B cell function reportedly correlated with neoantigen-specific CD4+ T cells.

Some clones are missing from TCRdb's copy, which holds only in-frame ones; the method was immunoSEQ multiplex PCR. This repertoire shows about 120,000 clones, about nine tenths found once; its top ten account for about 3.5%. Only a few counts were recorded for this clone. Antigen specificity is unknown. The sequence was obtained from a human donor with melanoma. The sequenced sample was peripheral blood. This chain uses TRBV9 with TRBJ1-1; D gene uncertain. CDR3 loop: CASSVATGTEAFF. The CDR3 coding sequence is TGTGCCAGCAGCGTAGCTACGGGCACTGAAGCTTTCTTT.